These T cell receptor beta chains were read from a single sample in a study of cytomegalovirus exposure and HLA in healthy donors. The repertoire was sequenced with immunoSEQ multiplex PCR; TCRdb's copy has only in-frame clones and lacks some. The data hold approximately 180,000 clones, with about 80% observed a single time. Sequenced sample: PBMCs. These TCRs come from a woman aged 25 to 45 in good health and CMV-seronegative. The CDR3 runs from the conserved cysteine through the conserved F or W. D genes are given only for firm matches. Only part of the rows carry a size: once, few, many, or a class if the clone is expanded.

V gene,J gene,clone size,D gene,CDR3 DNA,CDR3 protein
TRBV7-9,TRBJ2-1,once,TRBD2,TGTGCCAGCAGCGACCTCACTAGCGGGGGGGGAAATGAGCAGTTCTTC,CASSDLTSGGGNEQFF
TRBV28,TRBJ2-5,NA,TRBD1,TGTGCCAGCAGCAACGGACAGGGGCAAGAGACCCAGTACTTC,CASSNGQGQETQYF
TRBV27,TRBJ2-2,NA,TRBD2,TGTGCCAGCAGCTTTAGCGGGAGGGTATTCGGGGAGCTGTTTTTT,CASSFSGRVFGELFF
TRBV9,TRBJ1-1,NA,TRBD1,TGTGCCAGCAGCGTGTATTCTCAGGGGGCTGAAGCTTTCTTT,CASSVYSQGAEAFF
TRBV19,TRBJ1-5,few,TRBD1,TGTGCCAGTAGTACACCGGGACAGGTAGTTCGTAGCAATCAGCCCCAGCATTTT,CASSTPGQVVRSNQPQHF
TRBV28,TRBJ1-5,NA,NA,TGTGCCAGCAGTCCGACAGTAGGCAATCAGCCCCAGCATTTT,CASSPTVGNQPQHF
TRBV10-3,TRBJ2-7,NA,TRBD1,TGTGCCATAGGACAGGGGTCCTACGAGCAGTACTTC,CAIGQGSYEQYF
TRBV27,TRBJ2-7,NA,TRBD1,TGTGCCAGCAGTACCCTGGACAGGGAATGCTACGAGCAGTACTTC,CASSTLDRECYEQYF
TRBV14,TRBJ1-2,few,NA,TGTGCCAGCAGCCTTTCACCGGGATTTAACTATGGCTACACCTTC,CASSLSPGFNYGYTF
TRBV30,TRBJ2-3,once,NA,TGTGCCTGGAATGCAGGGGAGGATACGCAGTATTTT,CAWNAGEDTQYF